A single sample gave rise to the 5 T cell receptor beta chains below, sequenced in a study of identifying expanded T cells in peripheral blood. Only in-frame clones appear in the TCRdb table, and some are missing; sequencing was by immunoSEQ multiplex PCR. The data hold approximately 120,000 clones, with about four fifths observed a single time. The specimen sequenced was blood. The receptors shown here come from a person aged 18 to 70 in good health.

The J gene is TRBJ2-3, the V gene TRBV7-9; D gene uncertain. V lost 3 bases and J 9 bases, leaving 7 bases between the germline ends. Germline CDR1 SEHNR, CDR2 FQNEAQ (reference sequence). The CDR3 loop spans 11 amino acids. Here the CDR3 reads CASSFQDTQYF. In nucleotides, the CDR3 is TGTGCCAGCAGCTTTCAGGACACGCAGTATTTT. Full variable domain (remainder filled in from reference TRBV7-9 and TRBJ2-3): DTGVSQNPRHKITKRGQNVTFRCDPISEHNRLYWYRQTLGQGPEFLTYFQNEAQLEKSRLLSDRFSAERPKGSFSTLEIQRTEQGDSAMYLCASSFQDTQYFGPGTRLTVL.

The genes are TRBV14 and TRBJ1-1; D unresolved. This CDR3 has 16 residues. Germline V gene sequence: CDR1 SGHDN, CDR2 FVKESK. V lost 1 base, J lost 0 bases, and 12 bases lay in between. The CDR3 protein is CASSQGPGNMNTEAFF. CDR3 coding DNA: TGTGCCAGCAGCCAAGGTCCAGGAAACATGAACACTGAAGCTTTCTTT.

This sequence joins TRBV10-2 and TRBJ1-2, with D possibly TRBD1 on 6 matching bases. V lost 8 bases to trimming and J lost 7 bases, with 17 bases between them. Germline loops: CDR1 WSHSY, CDR2 SAAADI. The CDR3 covers 13 residues. The CDR3 region is CASAAGGALGYTF. CDR3 bases: TGCGCCAGCGCTGCGGGGGGGGCGCTTGGCTACACCTTC.

This chain links TRBV5-4 with TRBJ2-7, with 9 bases lining up with TRBD1. Germline-derived CDR1 and CDR2 are SGHNT and YYREEE (reference sequence). Trimming at V came to 4 bases and at J to 6 bases, leaving 11 bases not matched to a gene. This CDR3 region has 15 residues. CDR3 bases: TGTGCCAGCAGCCCGAAGACAGGGGGGCTCGTCGAGCAGTACTTC. Its protein is CASSPKTGGLVEQYF.

This clone has a handful of counts. The chain couples TRBV4-1 to TRBJ2-3, with TRBD2 matching over 8 bases. Germline values: CDR1 MGHRA, CDR2 YSYEKL. After removal of 1 base from V and 2 bases from J, the junction contained 8 bases not matched to a gene. CDR3 length: 17 residues. CDR3 sequence: CASSQAGGRQITDTQYF. The CDR3 nucleotides are TGCGCCAGCAGCCAAGCGGGGGGGCGACAAATCACAGATACGCAGTATTTT.